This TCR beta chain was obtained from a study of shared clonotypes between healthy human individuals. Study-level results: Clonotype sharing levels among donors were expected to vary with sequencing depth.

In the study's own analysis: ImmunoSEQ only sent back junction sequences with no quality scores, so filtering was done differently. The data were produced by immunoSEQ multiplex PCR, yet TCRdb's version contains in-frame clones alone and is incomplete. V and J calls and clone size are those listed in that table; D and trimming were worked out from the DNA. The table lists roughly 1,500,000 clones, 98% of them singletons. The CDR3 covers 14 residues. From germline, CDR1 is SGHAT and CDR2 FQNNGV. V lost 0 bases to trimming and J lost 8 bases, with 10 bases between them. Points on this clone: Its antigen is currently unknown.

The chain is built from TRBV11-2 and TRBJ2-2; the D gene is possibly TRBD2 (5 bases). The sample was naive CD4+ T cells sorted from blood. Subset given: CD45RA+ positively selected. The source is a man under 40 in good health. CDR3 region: CASSLDLVAGELFF. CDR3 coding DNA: TGTGCCAGCAGCTTAGACTTGGTAGCGGGGGAGCTGTTTTTT.